Reported below is one T cell receptor beta chain. The data were taken from a study of Ad26.COV2.S vaccination and SARS-CoV-2 variants. Treatment reported: 15 to 20 received Ad26.COV2.S at low or high dose, single or two shots; roughly five received placebo; per-sample allocation not given. The samples date from day 63 after the first vaccine or placebo injection. The repertoire was sequenced with immunoSEQ multiplex PCR; TCRdb's copy has only in-frame clones and lacks some. Of 250,000 or so clones in the sample, around 88% were seen once. Germline CDR1 and CDR2: SGHRS and YFSETQ. The CDR3 has 17 residues. V shed 2 bases, J shed 0 bases, and the junction held 7 bases outside the gene matches.

The V gene is TRBV5-1, the J gene TRBJ2-3; 9 bases are a match to TRBD2. Sequencing was performed on peripheral blood, taken in a trial of Ad26.COV2.S vaccine versus placebo. The TCR sequence derives from a person aged 18-65 years who received the Ad26.COV2.S COVID-19 vaccine or a placebo. CDR3 region: CASSFQRGATSTDTQYF. CDR3 coding DNA: TGCGCCAGCAGCTTCCAGCGGGGGGCCACTAGCACAGATACGCAGTATTTT.